The clone carrying this TCR beta chain was picked up many times. What it recognizes is unknown. This sample was included in a study of read filtering for tumor transcriptome and immune sequencing. The study's findings and limits: The CD138-negative fraction was mixed bone marrow immune cells, not pure T cells.

This CDR3 region has 17 residues. Unmatched junction bases numbered 5, after V lost 3 bases and J lost 0 bases. Looked up from germline, CDR1 is LNHDA and CDR2 is SQIVND (reference sequence). This library used approximately 390 ng RNA and molecular barcoded adaptors spanning alpha/delta and beta/gamma chains. TCRdb itself ran the reads through MiXCR, one entry per CDR3 protein. The data show under 150,000 distinct CDR3 sequences, about 13% seen once. The chain links TRBV19 to TRBJ2-6, with 7 bases lining up with TRBD1. The sample consisted of a population of CD138-negative cells sorted from bone marrow. The clonotype comes from a donor at least 40 years old with multiple myeloma. CDR3 coding DNA: TGTGCCAGTAGTATTCGACAGGGTCGCTCTGGGGCCAACGTCCTGACTTTC. Translation: CASSIRQGRSGANVLTF. Full variable domain (missing parts from reference TRBV19 and TRBJ2-6): DGGITQSPKYLFRKEGQNVTLSCEQNLNHDAMYWYRQDPGQGLRLIYYSQIVNDFQKGDIAEGYSVSREKKESFPLTVTSAQKNPTAFYLCASSIRQGRSGANVLTFGAGSRLTVL.